The rows below give T cell receptor beta chains drawn from one sample of a study of blood T cell repertoires in COVID-19. Here immunoSEQ multiplex PCR was the method, and the copy in TCRdb shows in-frame clones only, minus some. This sample has about 27,000 clones, with about 71% found just once. The sample was peripheral blood. The receptor source for this set is a man aged 55-75 years with active or convalescent COVID-19. Each CDR3 is given without its conserved first and last residue. Fields, in order: D gene, V gene, J gene, CDR3 protein. A D gene is named only where the DNA matches it firmly.

.	TRBV14	TRBJ1-1	ASSARGWDTEAF
TRBD1	TRBV10-1	TRBJ2-7	ASSRDRSYEQY
.	TRBV30	TRBJ1-1	AWRGGEAF
.	TRBV6-6	TRBJ1-2	ASSQGTRGNSYGYT
TRBD1	TRBV9	TRBJ1-4	ASSQTGGSEKLF
TRBD1	TRBV28	TRBJ2-3	ASSLDRGTDTQY
.	TRBV4-1	TRBJ2-7	ASSQEATVYEQY
TRBD2	TRBV2	TRBJ2-7	ASITGLAGEQY
TRBD2	TRBV11-3	TRBJ2-5	ASSAGTSGGYQETQY
.	TRBV5-1	TRBJ2-1	ASSINSYNEQF
TRBD1	TRBV7-9	TRBJ1-6	ASRPGTGSNSPLH
TRBD1	TRBV29-1	TRBJ1-4	SVAETGTDNEKLF
.	TRBV3-1/TRBV3-2	TRBJ1-3	ASSQAQIRNTIY
.	TRBV6-5	TRBJ2-7	ASSRGVEQY
TRBD1	TRBV6-1	TRBJ2-2	ASRERDRSNTGELF
.	TRBV29-1	TRBJ1-2	SVGGWSDYGYT
TRBD1	TRBV5-1	TRBJ1-4	ASSWTGGGGEKLF
.	TRBV15	TRBJ2-3	ATSRDGGATDTQY
TRBD2	TRBV2	TRBJ2-5	ASKRGLAEETQY
.	TRBV7-8	TRBJ2-7	ASSFTYEQY
TRBD1	TRBV5-4	TRBJ1-4	ASSRTTGDEKLF
TRBD2	TRBV24-1	TRBJ2-1	ATSDRLAAINEQF
.	TRBV5-6	TRBJ2-5	ASSLEGREETQY
.	TRBV3-1/TRBV3-2	TRBJ1-2	ASSFISEAALRGGYT
TRBD1	TRBV28	TRBJ1-2	ASSQRADRYYGYT
TRBD2	TRBV5-6	TRBJ2-1	ASSFGIAGYNEQF
.	TRBV5-1	TRBJ2-7	ASSLGDTLTYEQY
.	TRBV7-8	TRBJ1-5	ASSLTDSNQPQH
.	TRBV20-1	TRBJ2-7	SASGQEGLQYEQY
TRBD2	TRBV2	TRBJ2-7	ARGRTSGGSEQY
.	TRBV3-1/TRBV3-2	TRBJ1-2	ASSQVLPWGGKKS
TRBD2	TRBV4-2	TRBJ2-7	ASSQETAGVSYEQY
.	TRBV5-1	TRBJ1-1	ASTWGAGGGTEAF
.	TRBV9	TRBJ1-3	ASSAGQGYTYTIY
TRBD2	TRBV5-5	TRBJ2-5	ASSLTQGGETQY
TRBD2	TRBV5-1	TRBJ2-3	ASSSGLAGGTDTQY
TRBD1	TRBV5-1	TRBJ1-6	ASSPQPTGTGGFESPLH
.	TRBV19	TRBJ1-1	ASTLQSNLF
.	TRBV14	TRBJ2-6	ASSPSLGGANVLT
.	TRBV12-5	TRBJ2-5	ASGFRETQY
TRBD2	TRBV11-3	TRBJ2-5	ASSPGLAVQETQY
.	TRBV3-1/TRBV3-2	TRBJ2-2	ASRHRAAAGELF